The 20 T cell receptor beta chains below come from one sample, sequenced in a study of blood T cell repertoires in COVID-19. The repertoire was sequenced with immunoSEQ multiplex PCR; TCRdb's copy has only in-frame clones and lacks some. The sample records around 190,000 clones, roughly nine tenths being singletons. The sample consisted of peripheral blood. Receptors originate from a man younger than 35 who had recovered from COVID-19.

Of note for this clone: This sample also contains other DNA sequences that code for the same CDR3. The chain joins TRBV3-1 (or the pseudogene TRBV3-2) to TRBJ2-3; 9 bases are a match to TRBD2. Trimming at V came to 4 bases and at J to 6 bases, leaving 5 bases not matched to a gene. Germline V gives CDR1 LGHDT, CDR2 YNNKEL (reference sequence). The CDR3 spans 14 residues. CDR3 protein: CASSLSGGQDTQYF. Here the CDR3 DNA reads TGTGCCAGCAGCCTTAGCGGGGGCCAGGATACGCAGTATTTT.

This clone has only a few counts. V usage is TRBV9 and J usage is TRBJ2-7; 11 bases align to TRBD2. Trimming cost V 4 bases and J 4 bases; bases outside gene matches: 7. The germline V gene has CDR1 SGDLS and CDR2 YYNGEE. The CDR3 has 15 residues. The CDR3 region is CASSTFSGRGYEQYF. CDR3 DNA: TGTGCCAGCAGCACTTTTAGCGGGAGGGGGTACGAGCAGTACTTC. Using reference TRBV9 and TRBJ2-7 for the parts outside the CDR3, the full variable domain is DSGVTQTPKHLITATGQRVTLRCSPRSGDLSVYWYQQSLDQGLQFLIQYYNGEERAKGNILERFSAQQFPDLHSELNLSSLELGDSALYFCASSTFSGRGYEQYFGPGTRLTVT.

The genes are TRBV28 and TRBJ1-2; D possibly corresponds to TRBD1 (5 bases). This CDR3 spans 13 amino acids. The germline CDR1 and CDR2 sequences are MDHEN and SYDVKM. V shed 5 bases and J shed 8 bases, with 15 bases lying between them. CDR3 amino acids: CASSPGGERGYTF. The CDR3 nucleotides read TGTGCCAGCAGTCCCGGGGGAGAAAGGGGCTACACCTTC.

V usage is TRBV27 and J usage is TRBJ1-1, with D unresolved. The germline V gene has CDR1 MNHEY and CDR2 SMNVEV (reference sequence). Trimming took off 1 base at V and 6 bases at J, with 9 bases between the two ends. The CDR3 is 13 amino acids. This CDR3 reads CASSLWSGAEAFF. CDR3 in DNA: TGTGCCAGCAGTTTATGGTCGGGAGCTGAAGCTTTCTTT.

The rearrangement uses TRBV9 and TRBJ1-3; D ambiguous. Trimming pared 3 bases from V and 3 bases from J, leaving 13 bases between. There are 15 residues in the CDR3. Germline CDR1 SGDLS, CDR2 YYNGEE. The CDR3 region is CASSELVGGGNTIYF. The CDR3 nucleotides read TGTGCCAGCAGCGAGCTGGTAGGAGGTGGAAACACCATATATTTT.

The V and J genes are TRBV30 and TRBJ2-1, with D tentatively TRBD2 (6 bases). The length of the CDR3 is 13 residues. V lost 0 bases, J lost 12 bases, and 15 bases lay in between. Germline CDR1 GTSNPN, CDR2 SVGIG (reference sequence). The CDR3 sequence is CAWSVSARLGQFF. As DNA, the CDR3 is TGTGCCTGGAGTGTATCGGCGAGACTAGGGCAGTTCTTC.

This clone was observed a single time. The J gene is TRBJ2-3, the V gene TRBV15; TRBD2 matches at 9 bases. Germline trimming cut 6 bases from V and 3 bases from J; bases unmatched to any gene: 7. The CDR3 runs 15 residues. Germline V lookup: CDR1 LNHNV, CDR2 YYDKDF (reference sequence). The CDR3 loop reads CATRAGTSRTDTQYF. The DNA for the CDR3 is TGTGCCACCAGGGCCGGGACTAGCAGAACAGATACGCAGTATTTT.

This chain connects TRBV4-1 to TRBJ1-2; 9 nucleotides match TRBD1. Trimming took 6 bases from V and 7 from J; bases not matched to a gene: 6. Germline V CDR1 and CDR2: MGHRA, YSYEKL. This CDR3 is built from 13 residues. CDR3 protein: CASSGDRERGYTF. The DNA for the CDR3 is TGCGCCAGCAGTGGGGACAGGGAACGTGGCTACACCTTC.

The chain couples TRBV4-1 to TRBJ2-2; no clear D gene. Per the germline V gene, CDR1 is MGHRA and CDR2 is YSYEKL. V shed 4 bases and J shed 0 bases, with 12 bases lying between them. This CDR3 has 16 amino acids. CDR3 in DNA: TGCGCCAGCAGCCGAGACGGGTTGTCGAACACCGGGGAGCTGTTTTTT. Amino acid sequence: CASSRDGLSNTGELFF.

The chain carries TRBV27 and TRBJ1-1; D is undetermined. Germline V lookup: CDR1 MNHEY, CDR2 SMNVEV (reference sequence). The ends were cut back, 2 bases at V and 3 bases at J, with 10 bases in the middle. This CDR3 is built from 14 residues. The CDR3 loop is CASSLAGSYTEAFF. CDR3 DNA: TGTGCCAGCAGTTTAGCGGGGTCCTACACTGAAGCTTTCTTT.

This clone was detected once. This chain joins TRBV19 and TRBJ2-1; a weak D match, TRBD2 (6 bases). This CDR3 contains 14 residues. CDR1 is LNHDA and CDR2 is SQIVND in the germline V gene (reference sequence). The V end lost 3 bases, the J end lost 10 bases, and 16 bases lay between the germline ends. The DNA for the CDR3 is TGTGCCAGTAGTATGGGACGGGAGTTGGACGAGCAGTTCTTC. Translating it yields CASSMGRELDEQFF.

Note on this clone: A junction boundary mismatches the germline segment, possibly from a read error. This chain links TRBV6-5 with TRBJ1-2; unclear D gene. CDR1 MNHEY and CDR2 SVGAGI come from the germline V gene. This CDR3 spans 13 amino acids. Written as DNA, the CDR3 is TGTGCCAGCAGTTCCGCCGTAAACTATAGCTACACCTTC. This gives the protein CASSSAVNYSYTF.

This clone was seen once. The V call is TRBV4-3, the J call TRBJ2-2; D is possibly TRBD1 (6 bases). The germline gives CDR1 LGHNA, CDR2 YSLEER. The CDR3 length is 16 residues. Trimming removed 0 bases from V and 4 bases from J, with 12 bases in between. Here the CDR3 reads CASSQDQGLATGELFF. The DNA for the CDR3 is TGCGCCAGCAGCCAAGATCAGGGGTTGGCCACCGGGGAGCTGTTTTTT.

The chain carries TRBV11-2 and TRBJ2-1; 7 bases map to TRBD2. J gave up 7 bases and V 7 bases, and 25 bases lay outside the gene matches. The CDR3 sequence is 19 residues long. Germline CDR1 and CDR2: SGHAT and FQNNGV. The CDR3 loop is CASILGGPGGSVVGNEQFF. The CDR3 DNA reads TGTGCCAGCATTCTAGGCGGTCCGGGAGGTAGTGTTGTTGGTAATGAGCAGTTCTTC.

The chain uses TRBV6-5 and TRBJ1-1; D is uncertain. Germline values: CDR1 MNHEY, CDR2 SVGAGI. V lost 1 base, J lost 0 bases, and 3 bases lay in between. The CDR3 is 13 amino acids. The CDR3 sequence: CASSYWLNTEAFF. The CDR3 coding sequence is TGTGCCAGCAGTTACTGGCTGAACACTGAAGCTTTCTTT.

The rearrangement joins TRBV18 to TRBJ2-5; D is possibly TRBD2 (6 bases). The V end was cut by 2 bases, the J end by 4 bases, with 11 bases between. CDR1 KGHSH and CDR2 LQKENI come from the germline V gene. The CDR3 totals 14 residues. CDR3 in amino acids: CASSPLEGGETQYF. Here the CDR3 DNA reads TGTGCCAGCTCACCATTGGAGGGAGGAGAGACCCAGTACTTC.

V usage is TRBV5-1 and J usage is TRBJ2-5; 12 nucleotides align to TRBD2. CDR3 length: 14 amino acids. Germline loops: CDR1 SGHRS, CDR2 YFSETQ. Germline trimming cut 5 bases from V and 5 bases from J; bases unmatched to any gene: 4. In DNA form, the CDR3 reads TGCGCCAGCAGTGCCGGGACTAGCGGGGAGACCCAGTACTTC. This gives the protein CASSAGTSGETQYF.

The V call is TRBV4-2, the J call TRBJ2-7, with TRBD1 as a possible D gene (5 bases). Germline CDR1 and CDR2: LGHNA and YNFKEQ. V was pared by 2 bases and J by 3 bases, with 8 bases between. The CDR3 spans 13 residues. The CDR3 region is CASSQRTGYEQYF. The DNA of the CDR3 is TGTGCCAGCAGCCAACGTACAGGCTACGAGCAGTACTTC.

The rearrangement joins TRBV5-1 to TRBJ2-7; 9 nucleotides match TRBD2. The CDR3 is 15 residues long. The germline V gene has CDR1 SGHRS and CDR2 YFSETQ. V shed 2 bases and J 4 bases; nucleotides not matched to a gene: 7. The CDR3: CASSLTGLATYEQYF. CDR3 nucleotides: TGCGCCAGCAGCTTAACGGGACTAGCAACATACGAGCAGTACTTC. Using reference TRBV5-1 and TRBJ2-7 for the parts outside the CDR3, the full variable domain is KAGVTQTPRYLIKTRGQQVTLSCSPISGHRSVSWYQQTPGQGLQFLFEYFSETQRNKGNFPGRFSGRQFSNSRSEMNVSTLELGDSALYLCASSLTGLATYEQYFGPGTRLTVT.

V is TRBV7-9 and J is TRBJ2-1, with a weak D call TRBD1 (6 bases). Germline CDR1 is SEHNR and CDR2 is FQNEAQ (reference sequence). The CDR3 is 16 amino acids. Trimming took off 3 bases at V and 6 bases at J, with 18 bases between the two ends. CDR3 amino acids: CASSFTGFSQGNEQFF. Written as DNA, the CDR3 is TGTGCCAGCAGCTTCACCGGATTTTCACAGGGCAATGAGCAGTTCTTC.